This TCR beta chain was identified during a study of patients and donors after allogeneic stem cell transplantation. TCRdb reprocessed the RT-PCR reads with MiXCR, giving one entry per CDR3 protein. There are about 230,000 distinct CDR3 sequences in the sample; approximately 14% occur only once, and approximately 10% lies in the top ten. This clonotype has ten or more counts. Between the trimmed V and J ends, which lost 9 bases and 1 base, there was a span of 17 bases. The CDR3 has 15 amino acids. Germline assignment: CDR1 SGHRS and CDR2 YFSETQ. This TCR was recovered from a human donor who was either an allogeneic HSCT recipient or a stem cell or donor lymphocyte infusion donor (not recorded which). It is not recorded whose cells these are; they may come from a transplant donor. The V call is TRBV5-1, the J call TRBJ2-1; unclear D gene. The sequencing sample was made of blood, either unsorted or a sorted T cell fraction (not recorded which). The chain's CDR3 is CATAPSQSSYNEQFF. The CDR3 nucleotides are TGCGCCACCGCGCCCTCCCAGAGTTCCTACAATGAGCAGTTCTTC.